These T cell receptor beta chains were read from a single sample in a study of regulatory T cells in long-lasting Graves disease. TCRdb recomputed calls from the multiplex PCR reads with MiXCR, one row per CDR3 protein. The repertoire consists of fewer than 450,000 distinct CDR3 sequences, with around a quarter occurring once and the leading ten covering roughly 30%. Sample: peripheral blood mononuclear cells (PBMCs), taken when the disease was refractory, from a patient treated with antithyroid drugs. Receptor source: a female donor with Graves disease. Both conserved end residues are part of each CDR3. The order of the fields is J gene, V gene, D gene, clone size, CDR3 protein, CDR3 DNA. The D gene is left open where the match is weak. Some rows mark clone size as missing; the rest say once, few, many or name a class of expanded clone.

>TRBJ1-4|TRBV7-2|-|-
CASSLFSLLATNEKLFF
TGTGCCAGCAGCTTATTCAGCCTTCTTGCAACTAATGAAAAACTGTTTTTT
>TRBJ2-2|TRBV2|-|many
CASSDQGKNTGELFF
TGTGCCAGCAGTGACCAAGGGAAGAACACCGGGGAGCTGTTTTTT
>TRBJ2-7|TRBV2|TRBD2|many
CASSELSGTSGSPVGYF
TGTGCCAGCAGTGAACTATCCGGGACTAGCGGGAGTCCCGTCGGGTACTTC
>TRBJ1-6|TRBV20-1|TRBD1|-
CSARTGVSYNSPLHF
TGCAGTGCTAGGACAGGGGTCTCCTATAATTCACCCCTCCACTTT
>TRBJ1-1|TRBV30|-|-
CAGETNTEAFF
TGTGCCGGGGAGACGAACACTGAAGCTTTCTTT
>TRBJ2-5|TRBV20-1|-|many
CSARDIRRTSETQYF
TGCAGTGCTAGAGATATACGGCGTACCTCTGAGACCCAGTACTTC
>TRBJ1-6|TRBV7-2|TRBD1|many
CASSLIGQGSNSPLHF
TGTGCCAGCAGCTTAATCGGACAGGGCTCTAACTCACCCCTCCACTTT
>TRBJ2-2|TRBV28|-|few
CASSGGGFNTGELFF
TGTGCCAGCAGTGGGGGCGGGTTTAACACCGGGGAGCTGTTTTTT
>TRBJ2-2|TRBV5-1|-|-
CASGLEGVTGELFF
TGCGCCAGCGGTTTGGAAGGGGTCACCGGGGAGCTGTTTTTT
>TRBJ2-7|TRBV29-1|TRBD2|-
CSVKIAGVSFEQYF
TGCAGCGTAAAGATAGCGGGAGTTTCATTCGAGCAGTACTTC
>TRBJ1-1|TRBV4-2|-|-
CASSQGSALNTEAFF
TGTGCCAGCAGCCAAGGGTCAGCTTTGAACACTGAAGCTTTCTTT
>TRBJ2-2|TRBV5-1|TRBD1|-
CASSQGQGLNTGELFF
TGCGCCAGCAGCCAAGGACAGGGCCTTAACACCGGGGAGCTGTTTTTT
>TRBJ2-5|TRBV6-1|TRBD2|-
CASRAGVGETQYF
TGTGCCAGCCGGGCGGGAGTGGGAGAGACCCAGTACTTC
>TRBJ1-2|TRBV28|-|many
CASSSSTRGDVGYGYTF
TGTGCCAGCAGTTCATCGACACGGGGGGACGTTGGCTATGGCTACACCTTC
>TRBJ1-2|TRBV3-1|-|-
CASSPIDSSYGYTF
TGTGCCAGCAGCCCAATCGACAGTTCCTATGGCTACACCTTC
>TRBJ1-2|TRBV15|-|few
CATSRSEPGTGYTF
TGTGCCACCAGCAGATCGGAGCCAGGGACTGGCTACACCTTC
>TRBJ1-1|TRBV7-8|-|-
CASSPEGLVDTEAFF
TGTGCCAGCAGCCCAGAGGGATTGGTCGACACTGAAGCTTTCTTT
>TRBJ1-1|TRBV14|-|-
CASSQNTNTEAFF
TGTGCCAGCAGCCAAAATACGAACACTGAAGCTTTCTTT